The TCR beta chain described here comes from a study of blood T cell repertoires in COVID-19. Study overall: Researchers got acute and convalescent COVID-19 samples from the United States, Italy and Spain. Sample material is recorded as cDNA or gDNA derived from T cells, B-cell-depleted T cells, or PBMCs.

Germline CDR1 and CDR2: MNHEY and SVGEGT. The V and J ends lost 2 bases and 1 base, in that order; junction bases with no gene match: 2. The CDR3 extends over 16 amino acids. Per the authors' pipeline: Amplification of reference gene primers was used by the study to estimate nucleated cell counts. The protocol was immunoSEQ multiplex PCR, while the TCRdb copy is restricted to in-frame clones and leaves out a portion. The DNA gave D and trimming, while V, J and clone size come from that table. The top ten clones hold 15% to 20% of a sample with 150,000 or so clones, roughly 90% of them seen once. This chain uses TRBV6-2 or TRBV6-3 with TRBJ2-3; 11 bases are shared with TRBD2. Sequences were obtained from peripheral blood. The TCR sequence derives from a man aged 60 to 75 with active or convalescent COVID-19. The CDR3 spells CASSYGTSGGTDTQYF. CDR3 nucleotides: TGTGCCAGCAGTTACGGGACTAGCGGAGGCACAGATACGCAGTATTTT.